This TCR beta chain originates from a study of blood T cell repertoires in COVID-19. In the study overall: Spain, Italy and the United States supplied samples that represented acute and convalescent COVID-19.

CDR3 length: 16 residues. The V gene's germline CDR1 is LNHDA and CDR2 SQIVND (reference sequence). V shed 3 bases, J shed 8 bases, and the junction held 13 bases outside the gene matches. Source study methods: Counts of nucleated cells, estimated from reference gene primer amplification, were obtained. Here immunoSEQ multiplex PCR was the method, and the copy in TCRdb shows in-frame clones only, minus some. That table supplies the V and J calls and clone size; D and trimming were determined from the DNA. The table has some 240,000 clones, 90% seen once; the top ten hold approximately 2.3%. The count of this clone is one.

The sequenced sample was peripheral blood. The chain employs TRBV19 and TRBJ2-1; 7 bases line up with TRBD1. The receptor was isolated from a woman aged 55 to 70 with COVID-19, enrolled during active disease. CDR3 nucleotides: TGTGCCAGTAGTATCTGGCCGGGACAGAGTCAAGATGAGCAGTTCTTC. As protein: CASSIWPGQSQDEQFF.